These 2 T cell receptor beta chains were all obtained from the same sample, sequenced in a study of T cell responses to AZD1222 COVID-19 vaccine. The protocol was immunoSEQ multiplex PCR, while the TCRdb copy is restricted to in-frame clones and leaves out a portion. The sample records 55,000 to 75,000 clones, 80% to 85% being singletons. The input for sequencing was peripheral blood, taken on day 0 of AZD1222 vaccination. The receptors were gathered from an adult in good health.

The J gene is TRBJ2-3, the V gene TRBV2; 8 bases are shared with TRBD2. J was trimmed by 5 bases and V by 3 bases; bases with no gene match: 7. This CDR3 is built from 15 residues. Germline loops: CDR1 SNHLY, CDR2 FYNNEI. CDR3 in DNA: TGTGCCAGCAGTGAGCGGGGGGACCTCCGAGATACGCAGTATTTT. This gives the protein CASSERGDLRDTQYF.

CDR3 residues: CASRPSAGASLGPQHF. For the CDR3, the DNA is TGTGCCAGCAGACCGTCTGCAGGGGCCAGCCTAGGGCCCCAGCATTTT. The V gene is TRBV27, the J gene TRBJ1-5; possibly TRBD1 for D (6 bases). V was cut by 6 bases and J by 9 bases, with 24 bases left in between. The CDR3 has 16 residues. Per the germline V gene, CDR1 is MNHEY and CDR2 is SMNVEV (reference sequence).